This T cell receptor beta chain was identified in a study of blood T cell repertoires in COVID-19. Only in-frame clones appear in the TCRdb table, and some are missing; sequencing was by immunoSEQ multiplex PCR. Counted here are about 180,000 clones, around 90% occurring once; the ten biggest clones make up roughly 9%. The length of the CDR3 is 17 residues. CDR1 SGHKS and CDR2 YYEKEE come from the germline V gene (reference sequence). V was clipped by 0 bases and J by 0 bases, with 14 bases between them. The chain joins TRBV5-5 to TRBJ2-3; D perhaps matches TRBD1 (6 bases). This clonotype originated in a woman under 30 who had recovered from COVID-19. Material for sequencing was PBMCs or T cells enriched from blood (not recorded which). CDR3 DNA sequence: TGTGCCAGCAGCTTGGCCCCCCCGCAGGGGAGCACAGATACGCAGTATTTT. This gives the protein CASSLAPPQGSTDTQYF.